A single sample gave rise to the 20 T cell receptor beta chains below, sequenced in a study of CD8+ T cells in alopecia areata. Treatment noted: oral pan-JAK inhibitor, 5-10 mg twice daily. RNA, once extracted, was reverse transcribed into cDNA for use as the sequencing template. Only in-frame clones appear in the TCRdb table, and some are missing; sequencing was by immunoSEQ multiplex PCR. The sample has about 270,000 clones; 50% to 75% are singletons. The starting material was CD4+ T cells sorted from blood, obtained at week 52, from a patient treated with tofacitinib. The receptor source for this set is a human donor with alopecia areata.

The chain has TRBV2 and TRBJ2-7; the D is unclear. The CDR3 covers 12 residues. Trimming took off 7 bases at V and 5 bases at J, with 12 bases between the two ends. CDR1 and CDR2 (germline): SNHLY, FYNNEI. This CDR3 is CASIEPNHEQYF. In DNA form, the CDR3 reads TGTGCCAGCATTGAGCCAAATCACGAGCAGTACTTC.

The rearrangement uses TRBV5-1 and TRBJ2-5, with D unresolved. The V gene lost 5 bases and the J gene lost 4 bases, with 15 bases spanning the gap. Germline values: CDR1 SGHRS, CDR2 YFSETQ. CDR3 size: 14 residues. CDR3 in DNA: TGCGCCAGCAGTCAGAGTGCCCTCCGAGAGACCCAGTACTTC. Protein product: CASSQSALRETQYF.

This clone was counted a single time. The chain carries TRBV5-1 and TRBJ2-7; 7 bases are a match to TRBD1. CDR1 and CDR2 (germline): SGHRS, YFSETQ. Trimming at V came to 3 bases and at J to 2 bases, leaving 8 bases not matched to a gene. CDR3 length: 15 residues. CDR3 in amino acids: CASSYDREPTYEQYF. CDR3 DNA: TGCGCCAGCAGCTACGACAGGGAACCCACCTACGAGCAGTACTTC.

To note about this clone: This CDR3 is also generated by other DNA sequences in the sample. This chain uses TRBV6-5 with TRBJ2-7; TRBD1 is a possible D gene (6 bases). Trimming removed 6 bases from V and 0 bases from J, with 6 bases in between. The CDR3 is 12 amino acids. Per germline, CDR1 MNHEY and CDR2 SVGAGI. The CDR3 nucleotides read TGTGCCAGCAGGACAGGCTCCTACGAGCAGTACTTC. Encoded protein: CASRTGSYEQYF.

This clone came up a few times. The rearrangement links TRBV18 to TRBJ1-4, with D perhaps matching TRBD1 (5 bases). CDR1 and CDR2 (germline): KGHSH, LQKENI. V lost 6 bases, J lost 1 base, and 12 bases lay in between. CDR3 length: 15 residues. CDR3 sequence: CASSPGMQTNEKLFF. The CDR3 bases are TGTGCCAGCTCGCCAGGGATGCAAACTAATGAAAAACTGTTTTTT.

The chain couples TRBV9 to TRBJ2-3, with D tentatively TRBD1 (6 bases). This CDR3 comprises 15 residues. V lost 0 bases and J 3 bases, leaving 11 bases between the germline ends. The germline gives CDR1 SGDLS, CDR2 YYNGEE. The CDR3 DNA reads TGTGCCAGCAGCGTAGGAGTCAGGGGTACAGATACGCAGTATTTT. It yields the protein CASSVGVRGTDTQYF.

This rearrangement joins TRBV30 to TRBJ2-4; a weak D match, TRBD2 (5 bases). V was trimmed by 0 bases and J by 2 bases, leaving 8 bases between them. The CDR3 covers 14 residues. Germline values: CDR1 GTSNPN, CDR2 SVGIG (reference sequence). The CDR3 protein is CAWSVGVTKNIQYF. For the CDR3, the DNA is TGTGCCTGGAGTGTGGGAGTAACCAAAAACATTCAGTACTTC.

The CDR3 bases are TGTGCCTGGAGTGTACTGGCAAGTTACGAGCAGTACTTC. Its protein product is CAWSVLASYEQYF. The chain is built from TRBV30 and TRBJ2-7, with D unclear. V lost 0 bases, J lost 4 bases, and 10 bases lay in between. Germline CDR1 reads GTSNPN; CDR2 reads SVGIG (reference sequence). The CDR3 extends over 13 amino acids.

Written as DNA, the CDR3 is TGTGCCAGCAGCCCCTACCGGGACAATTCACCCCTCCACTTT. It codes for CASSPYRDNSPLHF. V usage is TRBV11-2 and J usage is TRBJ1-6; TRBD1 might be the D (5 bases). V dropped 5 bases and J dropped 7 bases, with 12 bases sitting between them. The CDR3 runs to 14 residues. Germline-derived CDR1 and CDR2 are SGHAT and FQNNGV.

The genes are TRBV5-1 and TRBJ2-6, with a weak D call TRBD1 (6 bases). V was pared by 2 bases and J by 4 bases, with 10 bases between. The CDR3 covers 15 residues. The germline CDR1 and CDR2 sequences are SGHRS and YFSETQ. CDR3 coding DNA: TGCGCCAGCAGCTTACAGGGTGGCGGGGCCAACGTCCTGACTTTC. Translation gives CASSLQGGGANVLTF. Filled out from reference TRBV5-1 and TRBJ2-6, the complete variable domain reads KAGVTQTPRYLIKTRGQQVTLSCSPISGHRSVSWYQQTPGQGLQFLFEYFSETQRNKGNFPGRFSGRQFSNSRSEMNVSTLELGDSALYLCASSLQGGGANVLTFGAGSRLTVL.

CDR3 nucleotide sequence: TGTGCCATCAGTGGGGGACTAGGATACACCGGGGAGCTGTTTTTT. This encodes CAISGGLGYTGELFF. This chain joins TRBV10-3 and TRBJ2-2; 8 bases agree with TRBD2. The CDR3 extends over 15 amino acids. In germline, CDR1 is ENHRY, CDR2 SYGVKD. V shed 4 bases, J shed 3 bases, and the junction held 4 bases outside the gene matches.

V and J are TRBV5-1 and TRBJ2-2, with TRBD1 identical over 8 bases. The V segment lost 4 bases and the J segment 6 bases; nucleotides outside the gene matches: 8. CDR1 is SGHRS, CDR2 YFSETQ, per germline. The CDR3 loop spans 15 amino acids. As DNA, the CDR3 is TGCGCCAGCAGCGGCCAGGGGGCTGGGGCCGGGGAGCTGTTTTTT. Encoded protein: CASSGQGAGAGELFF. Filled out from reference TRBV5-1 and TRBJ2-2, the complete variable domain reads KAGVTQTPRYLIKTRGQQVTLSCSPISGHRSVSWYQQTPGQGLQFLFEYFSETQRNKGNFPGRFSGRQFSNSRSEMNVSTLELGDSALYLCASSGQGAGAGELFFGEGSRLTVL.

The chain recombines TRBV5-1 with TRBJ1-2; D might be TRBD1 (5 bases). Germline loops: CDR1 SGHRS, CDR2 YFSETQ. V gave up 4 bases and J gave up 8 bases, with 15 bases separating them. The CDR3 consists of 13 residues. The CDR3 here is CASSEDITAGYTF. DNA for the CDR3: TGCGCCAGCAGCGAGGACATTACAGCCGGCTACACCTTC.

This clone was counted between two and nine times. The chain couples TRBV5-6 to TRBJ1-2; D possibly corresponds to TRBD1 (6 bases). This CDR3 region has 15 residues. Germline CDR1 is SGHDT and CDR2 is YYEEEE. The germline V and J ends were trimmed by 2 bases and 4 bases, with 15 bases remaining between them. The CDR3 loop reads CASSFAGVPLYGYTF. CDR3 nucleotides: TGTGCCAGCAGCTTTGCAGGGGTCCCTCTCTATGGCTACACCTTC.

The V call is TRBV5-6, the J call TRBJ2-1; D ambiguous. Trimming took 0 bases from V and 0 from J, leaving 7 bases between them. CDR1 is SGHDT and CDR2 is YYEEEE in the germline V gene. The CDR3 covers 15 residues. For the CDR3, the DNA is TGTGCCAGCAGCTTGGATCGGAGCTCCTACAATGAGCAGTTCTTC. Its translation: CASSLDRSSYNEQFF.

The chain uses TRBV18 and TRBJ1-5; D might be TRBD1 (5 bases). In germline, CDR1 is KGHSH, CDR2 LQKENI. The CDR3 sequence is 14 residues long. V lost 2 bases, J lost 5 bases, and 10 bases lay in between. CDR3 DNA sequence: TGTGCCAGCTCACCAATTGGGGGGGATCAGCCCCAGCATTTT. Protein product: CASSPIGGDQPQHF.

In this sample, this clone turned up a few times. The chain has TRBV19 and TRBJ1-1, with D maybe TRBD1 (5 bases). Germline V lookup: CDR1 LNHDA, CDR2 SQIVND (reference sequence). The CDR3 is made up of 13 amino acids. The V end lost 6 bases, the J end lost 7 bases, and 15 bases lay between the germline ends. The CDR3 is CASRLKGANEAFF. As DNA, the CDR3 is TGTGCCAGTAGACTGAAAGGGGCCAATGAAGCTTTCTTT. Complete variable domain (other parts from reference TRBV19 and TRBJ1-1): DGGITQSPKYLFRKEGQNVTLSCEQNLNHDAMYWYRQDPGQGLRLIYYSQIVNDFQKGDIAEGYSVSREKKESFPLTVTSAQKNPTAFYLCASRLKGANEAFFGQGTRLTVV.

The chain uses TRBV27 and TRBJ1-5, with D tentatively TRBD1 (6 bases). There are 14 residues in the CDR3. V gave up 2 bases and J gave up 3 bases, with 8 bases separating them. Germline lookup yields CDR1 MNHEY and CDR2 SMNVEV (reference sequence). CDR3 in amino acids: CASSLGDTNQPQHF. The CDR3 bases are TGTGCCAGCAGTTTAGGGGACACCAATCAGCCCCAGCATTTT.

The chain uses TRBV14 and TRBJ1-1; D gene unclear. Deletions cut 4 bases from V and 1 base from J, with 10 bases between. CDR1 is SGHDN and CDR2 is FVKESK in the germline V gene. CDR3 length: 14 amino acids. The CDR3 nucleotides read TGTGCCAGCAGCCCCCTCCCTAGGAACACTGAAGCTTTCTTT. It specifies CASSPLPRNTEAFF.

The CDR3 spells CASRYRGPQADTQYF. As DNA, the CDR3 is TGTGCCAGCAGATATAGGGGACCGCAGGCCGATACGCAGTATTTT. The chain couples TRBV6-5 to TRBJ2-3, with D perhaps given as TRBD1 or TRBD2 (5 bases each). V dropped 6 bases and J dropped 6 bases, with 19 bases sitting between them. CDR1 and CDR2 from the germline V gene are MNHEY and SVGAGI. This CDR3 contains 15 residues.